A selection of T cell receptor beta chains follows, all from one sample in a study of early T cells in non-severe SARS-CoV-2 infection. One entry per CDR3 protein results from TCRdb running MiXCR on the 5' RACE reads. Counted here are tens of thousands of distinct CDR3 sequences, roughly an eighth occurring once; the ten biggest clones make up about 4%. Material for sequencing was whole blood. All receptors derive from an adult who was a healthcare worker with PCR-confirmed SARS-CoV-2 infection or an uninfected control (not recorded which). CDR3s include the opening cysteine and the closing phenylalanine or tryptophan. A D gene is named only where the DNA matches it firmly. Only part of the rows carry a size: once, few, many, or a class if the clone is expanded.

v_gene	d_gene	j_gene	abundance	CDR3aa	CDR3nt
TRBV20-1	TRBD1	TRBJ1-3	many	CSAKQGSSGNTIYF	TGCAGTGCAAAACAGGGGAGCTCTGGAAACACCATATATTTT
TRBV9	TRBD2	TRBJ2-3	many	CASSASGREDTQYF	TGTGCCAGCAGCGCTAGCGGGAGAGAAGATACGCAGTATTTT
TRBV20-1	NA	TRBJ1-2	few	CSARNGAYGYTF	TGCAGTGCTCGTAATGGGGCGTATGGCTACACCTTC
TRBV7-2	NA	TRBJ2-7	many	CASSLGSVVGNEQYF	TGTGCCAGCAGCCTCGGATCGGTCGTCGGCAACGAGCAGTACTTC
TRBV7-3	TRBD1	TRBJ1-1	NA	CASSLGQGATEAFF	TGTGCCAGCAGCCTTGGACAGGGGGCCACTGAAGCTTTCTTT
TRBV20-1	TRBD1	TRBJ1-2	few	CSAQGQGEFGYTF	TGCAGTGCACAGGGGCAGGGGGAGTTTGGCTACACCTTC
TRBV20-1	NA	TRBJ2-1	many	CSARERGHNEQFF	TGCAGTGCTAGGGAACGTGGGCACAATGAGCAGTTCTTC
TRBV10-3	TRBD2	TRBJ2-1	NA	CATGEGGSYNEQFF	TGTGCCACCGGGGAGGGTGGCTCCTACAATGAGCAGTTCTTC
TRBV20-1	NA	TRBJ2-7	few	CSARGKRTSYEQYF	TGCAGTGCTAGGGGTAAGCGGACCTCCTACGAGCAGTACTTC
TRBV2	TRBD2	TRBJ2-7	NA	CASSPLAGGPYDEQYF	TGTGCCAGCAGTCCCCTAGCGGGAGGGCCGTATGACGAGCAGTACTTC
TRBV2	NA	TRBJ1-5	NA	CASNNIHSNQPQHF	TGTGCCAGCAATAACATACATAGCAATCAGCCCCAGCATTTT
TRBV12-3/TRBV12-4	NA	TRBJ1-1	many	CASSLAGNTEAFF	TGTGCCAGCAGTTTGGCAGGGAACACTGAAGCTTTCTTT
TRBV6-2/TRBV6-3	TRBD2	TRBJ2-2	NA	CASSYSTSGGNTGELFF	TGTGCCAGCAGTTACTCGACTAGCGGGGGGAACACCGGGGAGCTGTTTTTT
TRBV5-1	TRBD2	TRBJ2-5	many	CASGGLAGQETQYF	TGCGCCAGCGGAGGACTAGCGGGACAAGAGACCCAGTACTTC
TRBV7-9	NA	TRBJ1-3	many	CASSLRGERVENTIYF	TGTGCCAGCAGCCTCCGAGGCGAGCGCGTTGAAAACACCATATATTTT
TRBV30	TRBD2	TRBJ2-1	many	CAWSVRAAGGSYNEQFF	TGTGCCTGGAGTGTACGGGCAGCGGGAGGATCCTACAATGAGCAGTTCTTC
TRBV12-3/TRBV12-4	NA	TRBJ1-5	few	CASSFATGRRGNQPQHF	TGTGCCAGCAGTTTCGCCACCGGGAGAAGGGGCAATCAGCCCCAGCATTTT
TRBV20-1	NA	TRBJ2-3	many	CSVGKTDTQYF	TGCAGTGTGGGGAAAACAGATACGCAGTATTTT
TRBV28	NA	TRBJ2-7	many	CASSLLRHFYEQYF	TGTGCCAGCAGTCTGCTCCGACATTTCTACGAGCAGTACTTC
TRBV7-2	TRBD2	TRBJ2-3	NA	CASSLRSGRTDTQYF	TGTGCCAGCAGCTTAAGAAGCGGGAGGACAGATACGCAGTATTTT
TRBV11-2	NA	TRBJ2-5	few	CASSRAFQETQYF	TGTGCCAGCAGCCGGGCTTTCCAAGAGACCCAGTACTTC
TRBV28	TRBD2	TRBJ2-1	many	CASTFSGRHNEQFF	TGTGCCAGCACCTTTAGCGGGAGGCATAATGAGCAGTTCTTC